The 2 T cell receptor beta chains reported below all come from one sample, sequenced in a study of quantifying T cell responses using KT2 cells. Study-wide context: TCR alpha and beta constant-region primers primed reverse transcription of RNA.

The cDNA 3' end received a ligated oligonucleotide with a UMI. An equimolar mix of RC1.1 and RC1.2 primed the beta chain across TRBC1 and TRBC2. Each CDR3 protein is one row after TCRdb ran MiXCR on the UMI-ligation and nested PCR reads. The sample includes 31,000 or so distinct CDR3 sequences, about 9.4% seen only once; the top ten take roughly 9%. The sample comprised PBMCs spiked with cells of the T cell clone KT2. Receptors originate from a human donor.

This clonotype has at least ten counts. J is TRBJ2-3 and V is TRBV9; TRBD2 might be the D (5 bases). Trimming pared 0 bases from V and 2 bases from J, leaving 10 bases between. CDR3 length: 15 residues. CDR1 and CDR2 (germline): SGDLS, YYNGEE. The CDR3 loop reads CASSVEGLFTDTQYF. As DNA, the CDR3 is TGTGCCAGCAGCGTAGAAGGACTCTTCACAGATACGCAGTATTTT.

This clonotype was counted between two and nine times. The chain carries TRBV6-1 and TRBJ2-3, with TRBD2 matching 13 bases. Germline trimming cut 9 bases from V and 5 bases from J; bases unmatched to any gene: 11. CDR3 length: 16 residues. The germline V gene has CDR1 MNHNS and CDR2 SASEGT. DNA for the CDR3: TGTGCCAGTACAGGCCAACTAGCGGGGGGGATAGATACGCAGTATTTT. This gives the protein CASTGQLAGGIDTQYF.